This is a list of T cell receptor beta chains from one sample in a study of blood T cell repertoires in COVID-19. Assay used: immunoSEQ multiplex PCR; TCRdb lists only in-frame clones, some missing. This sample carries some 670,000 clones, about nine tenths of them seen once, and the ten largest clones take under 0.3%. The sequenced material came from peripheral blood. The receptors were gathered from a woman between 18 and 29 years old with acute or convalescent COVID-19. Each CDR3 is given with its conserved first and last residue. The D gene is left open where the match is weak. A clone size is listed for some rows: how often the clone was seen (once, few, many), or a class if it is expanded.

J,V,size,D,CDR3,DNA
TRBJ1-2,TRBV12-5,-,TRBD1,CASGLSPFGGGRQGYTF,TGTGCTAGTGGTTTGTCGCCGTTTGGAGGGGGCCGTCAGGGCTACACCTTC
TRBJ2-1,TRBV21-1,-,-,CASSKVVPGQTDNEQFF,TGTGCCAGCAGCAAAGTGGTTCCGGGACAGACAGACAATGAGCAGTTCTTC
TRBJ2-1,TRBV2,once,TRBD2,CASSTRLALEQFF,TGTGCCAGCAGCACCCGACTAGCATTAGAGCAGTTCTTC
TRBJ1-4,TRBV7-7,once,-,CASSLARQAPNEKLFF,TGTGCCAGCAGCTTAGCTCGACAGGCCCCTAATGAAAAACTGTTTTTT
TRBJ1-3,TRBV20-1,-,-,CSASVPLSGNTIYF,TGCAGTGCTAGTGTCCCCTTATCTGGAAACACCATATATTTT
TRBJ2-1,TRBV30,-,TRBD2,CAWSGGLAGASEQFF,TGTGCCTGGAGTGGAGGTCTAGCGGGGGCAAGTGAGCAGTTCTTC
TRBJ2-1,TRBV24-1,-,-,CATSVLDSPPYNEQFF,TGTGCCACCAGTGTCCTAGACAGTCCTCCCTACAATGAGCAGTTCTTC
TRBJ2-1,TRBV5-6,-,TRBD1,CASSLGSTGGYNEQFF,TGTGCCAGCAGCTTAGGATCGACAGGGGGGTACAATGAGCAGTTCTTC
TRBJ1-2,TRBV29-1,-,-,CSVEDRGRQVSGYTF,TGCAGCGTTGAAGATAGGGGAAGACAGGTCTCTGGCTACACCTTC
TRBJ1-1,TRBV30,once,-,CAWVGVTDEAFF,TGTGCCTGGGTAGGGGTTACCGATGAAGCTTTCTTT
TRBJ2-3,TRBV6-5,-,-,CASSYLATDTQYF,TGTGCCAGCAGTTACCTAGCAACAGATACGCAGTATTTT
TRBJ1-2,TRBV9,-,TRBD1,CASSPQPGTVYGYTF,TGTGCCAGCAGCCCCCAACCCGGGACAGTCTATGGCTACACCTTC
TRBJ2-7,TRBV7-6,-,TRBD2,CASSGRAGGSYEQYF,TGTGCCAGCAGCGGTCGGGCGGGGGGGTCCTACGAGCAGTACTTC
TRBJ2-2,TRBV5-1,-,TRBD1,CASSLAAGGTGELFF,TGCGCCAGCAGCTTGGCAGCAGGGGGCACCGGGGAGCTGTTTTTT
TRBJ1-5,TRBV12-3/TRBV12-4,-,-,CASSLGGGQPQHF,TGTGCCAGCAGTTTAGGGGGGGGGCAGCCCCAGCATTTT
TRBJ1-1,TRBV7-9,-,-,CASFRENTEAFF,TGTGCCAGCTTCCGGGAGAACACTGAAGCTTTCTTT
TRBJ1-2,TRBV7-2,-,-,CASSGGQNYGYTF,TGTGCCAGCAGCGGCGGACAGAACTATGGCTACACCTTC
TRBJ2-1,TRBV29-1,-,-,CSGRQGGLRNEQFF,TGCAGCGGGCGCCAGGGTGGGTTACGCAATGAGCAGTTCTTC
TRBJ1-1,TRBV5-3,-,-,CARSFGLPMNTEAFF,TGTGCCAGAAGCTTCGGGTTGCCCATGAACACTGAAGCTTTCTTT
TRBJ1-5,TRBV2,-,-,CASRDGYREGNQPQHF,TGTGCCAGCAGAGATGGCTACAGGGAAGGCAATCAGCCCCAGCATTTT
TRBJ2-7,TRBV11-2,-,-,CASSLYAGGVEYF,TGTGCCAGCAGCTTATATGCTGGCGGCGTAGAGTACTTC
TRBJ2-7,TRBV24-1,-,-,CATSDPPGSSYEQYF,TGTGCCACCAGTGACCCCCCCGGGAGCTCCTACGAGCAGTACTTC
TRBJ1-2,TRBV6-2/TRBV6-3,-,TRBD1,CASSYPGQGSRYTF,TGTGCCAGCAGTTACCCCGGACAGGGGAGCCGCTACACCTTC
TRBJ2-3,TRBV24-1,-,-,CATSDFTGSTDTQYF,TGTGCCACCAGTGATTTTACAGGGAGCACAGATACGCAGTATTTT
TRBJ1-1,TRBV6-6,-,TRBD1,CASSATGQVNTEAFF,TGTGCCAGCAGTGCAACGGGACAGGTGAACACTGAAGCTTTCTTT
TRBJ2-7,TRBV27,-,-,CASSFYDPLGLYEQYF,TGTGCCAGCAGTTTTTACGATCCCCTGGGGCTCTACGAGCAGTACTTC
TRBJ1-6,TRBV7-2,-,TRBD1,CASSSDRVGSPLHF,TGTGCCAGCAGCTCGGACAGGGTGGGTTCACCCCTCCACTTT
TRBJ2-1,TRBV11-2,-,-,CASSASGEPSYNEQFF,TGTGCCAGCAGCGCCTCCGGGGAGCCCTCCTACAATGAGCAGTTCTTC
TRBJ1-3,TRBV9,-,-,CASSGPTGGESGNTIYF,TGTGCCAGCAGCGGCCCGACAGGAGGAGAGTCTGGAAACACCATATATTTT
TRBJ1-4,TRBV4-1,-,-,CASSQGDTGLPNEKLFF,TGCGCCAGCAGCCAGGGGGACACGGGATTGCCTAATGAAAAACTGTTTTTT
TRBJ2-5,TRBV2,-,TRBD1,CASSTMRDSQETQYF,TGTGCCAGCAGCACAATGAGGGACAGTCAAGAGACCCAGTACTTC
TRBJ2-7,TRBV2,-,TRBD1,CASSDSQGAYEQYF,TGTGCCAGCAGTGATAGCCAGGGGGCCTACGAGCAGTACTTC
TRBJ2-4,TRBV25-1,once,-,CASSEAGVWAKNIQYF,TGTGCCAGCAGTGAGGCAGGGGTGTGGGCCAAAAACATTCAGTACTTC
TRBJ1-2,TRBV25-1,-,-,CASSEYNYWAANYTF,TGTGCCAGCAGTGAATATAATTACTGGGCCGCAAACTACACCTTC
TRBJ2-1,TRBV6-2/TRBV6-3,-,-,CASSSTGNEQFF,TGTGCCAGCAGTTCTACGGGGAATGAGCAGTTCTTC
TRBJ2-2,TRBV7-3,-,TRBD1,CASGSDRDTGELFF,TGTGCCAGCGGGTCTGACAGGGACACCGGGGAGCTGTTTTTT
TRBJ2-5,TRBV15,-,-,CATRRGLETQYF,TGTGCCACCAGAAGGGGGTTGGAGACCCAGTACTTC
TRBJ1-5,TRBV12-3/TRBV12-4,-,-,CASTAGGRQPQHF,TGTGCCAGCACGGCAGGTGGTAGACAGCCCCAGCATTTT
TRBJ1-2,TRBV7-3,-,-,CASSSGLSTNYGYTF,TGTGCCAGCAGCTCTGGGCTCAGTACGAACTATGGCTACACCTTC
TRBJ2-7,TRBV15,-,TRBD2,CATSRELAGPYEQYF,TGTGCCACCAGCAGAGAACTAGCGGGCCCCTACGAGCAGTACTTC
TRBJ2-7,TRBV7-9,-,TRBD1,CASSPRDRGYEQYF,TGTGCCAGCAGCCCCCGGGACAGGGGCTACGAGCAGTACTTC
TRBJ1-1,TRBV9,-,TRBD1,CASSVGQENTEAFF,TGTGCCAGCAGCGTTGGACAGGAGAACACTGAAGCTTTCTTT
TRBJ1-2,TRBV6-5,-,-,CASSPGSSYGYTF,TGTGCCAGCAGCCCCGGGTCCTCCTATGGCTACACCTTC
TRBJ2-3,TRBV5-5,-,-,CASSFGTRKDTQYF,TGTGCCAGCAGCTTCGGGACTCGAAAAGATACGCAGTATTTT
TRBJ1-1,TRBV18,-,TRBD1,CASSEGQANTEAFF,TGTGCCAGCTCAGAGGGACAGGCCAACACTGAAGCTTTCTTT
TRBJ1-2,TRBV28,-,TRBD1,CASSSTGTGNYGYTF,TGTGCCAGCAGTTCTACCGGGACAGGGAACTATGGCTACACCTTC
TRBJ1-2,TRBV6-1,-,-,CASSEAEVGGYTF,TGTGCCAGCAGTGAGGCGGAGGTCGGGGGCTACACCTTC
TRBJ1-2,TRBV6-1,-,-,CASSDREYGYTF,TGTGCCAGCAGTGACCGGGAGTATGGCTACACCTTC
TRBJ2-5,TRBV15,-,-,CATRKPGLTKETQYF,TGTGCCACCCGAAAACCGGGACTTACTAAAGAGACCCAGTACTTC
TRBJ1-2,TRBV14,-,TRBD1,CASSPGQASVDGYTF,TGTGCCAGCAGCCCAGGACAGGCCAGTGTCGACGGCTACACCTTC
TRBJ2-1,TRBV7-3,-,-,CASSFDRSSYNEQFF,TGTGCCAGCAGTTTCGACAGGAGCTCCTACAATGAGCAGTTCTTC
TRBJ2-5,TRBV25-1,-,-,CASSNTRTFQETQYF,TGTGCCAGCAGCAACACCCGAACCTTCCAAGAGACCCAGTACTTC
TRBJ1-2,TRBV19,-,-,CASSIMGPTNYGYTF,TGTGCCAGTAGTATAATGGGGCCTACTAACTATGGCTACACCTTC
TRBJ1-2,TRBV25-1,-,-,CASRDRLYGYTF,TGTGCCAGCCGAGACAGGCTCTATGGCTACACCTTC
TRBJ2-7,TRBV4-1,-,TRBD2,CASSRPLAGIYEQYF,TGCGCCAGCAGTCGCCCCCTAGCGGGGATCTACGAGCAGTACTTC